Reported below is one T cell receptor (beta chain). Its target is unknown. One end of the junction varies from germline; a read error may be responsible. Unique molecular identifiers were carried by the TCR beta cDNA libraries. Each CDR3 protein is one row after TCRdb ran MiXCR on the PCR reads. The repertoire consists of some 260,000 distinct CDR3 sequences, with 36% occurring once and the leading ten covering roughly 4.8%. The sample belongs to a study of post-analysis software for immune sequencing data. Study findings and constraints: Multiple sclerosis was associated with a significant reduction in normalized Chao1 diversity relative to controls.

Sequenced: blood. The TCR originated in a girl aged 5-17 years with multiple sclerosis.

CDR3 protein: CVSSKPGLRGGGYTF. In nucleotides, the CDR3 is TGCGTCAGCAGCAAGCCGGGACTACGAGGTGGAGGCTACACCTTC. The chain is built from TRBV4-1 and TRBJ1-2, with D possibly TRBD1 on 5 matching bases. The germline V gene encodes CDR1 MGHRA and CDR2 YSYEKL. The CDR3 covers 15 residues.